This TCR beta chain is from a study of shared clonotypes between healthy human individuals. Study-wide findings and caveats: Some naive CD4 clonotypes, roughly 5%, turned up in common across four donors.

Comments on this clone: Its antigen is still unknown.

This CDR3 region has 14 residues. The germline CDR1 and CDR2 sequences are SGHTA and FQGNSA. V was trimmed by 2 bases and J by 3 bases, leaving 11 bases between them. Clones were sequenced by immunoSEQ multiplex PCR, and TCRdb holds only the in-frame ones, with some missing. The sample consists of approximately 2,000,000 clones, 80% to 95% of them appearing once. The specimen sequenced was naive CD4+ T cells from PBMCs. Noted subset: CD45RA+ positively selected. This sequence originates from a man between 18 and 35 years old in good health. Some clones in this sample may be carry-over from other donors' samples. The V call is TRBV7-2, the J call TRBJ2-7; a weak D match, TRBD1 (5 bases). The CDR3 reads CASSLSRTIYEQYF. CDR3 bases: TGTGCCAGCAGCTTAAGCAGGACAATCTACGAGCAGTACTTC.